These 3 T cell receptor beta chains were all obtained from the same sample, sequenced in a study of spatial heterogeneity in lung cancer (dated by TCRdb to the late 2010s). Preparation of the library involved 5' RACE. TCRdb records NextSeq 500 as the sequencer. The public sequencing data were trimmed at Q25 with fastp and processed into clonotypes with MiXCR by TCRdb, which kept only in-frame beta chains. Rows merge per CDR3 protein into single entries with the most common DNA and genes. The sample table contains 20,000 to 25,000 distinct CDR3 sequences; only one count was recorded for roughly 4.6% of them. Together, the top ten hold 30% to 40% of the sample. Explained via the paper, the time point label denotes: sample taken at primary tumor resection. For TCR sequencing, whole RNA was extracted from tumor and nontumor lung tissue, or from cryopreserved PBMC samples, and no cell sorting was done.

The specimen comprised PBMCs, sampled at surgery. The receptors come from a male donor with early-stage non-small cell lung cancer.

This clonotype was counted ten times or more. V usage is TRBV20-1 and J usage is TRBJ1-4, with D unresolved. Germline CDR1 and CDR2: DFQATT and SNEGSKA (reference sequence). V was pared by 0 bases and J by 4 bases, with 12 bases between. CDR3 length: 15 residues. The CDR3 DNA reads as TGCAGTGCTAGAGATATGGGGAGGGATAATGAAAAACTGTTTTTT. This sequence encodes CSARDMGRDNEKLFF.

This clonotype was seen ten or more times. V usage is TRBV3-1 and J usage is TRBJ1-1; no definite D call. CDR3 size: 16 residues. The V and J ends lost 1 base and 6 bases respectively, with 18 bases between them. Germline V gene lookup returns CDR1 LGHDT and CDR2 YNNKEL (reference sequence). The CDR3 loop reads CASSQGRFNLGPEAFF. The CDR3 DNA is TGTGCCAGCAGCCAAGGCCGATTTAATTTGGGCCCTGAAGCTTTCTTT.

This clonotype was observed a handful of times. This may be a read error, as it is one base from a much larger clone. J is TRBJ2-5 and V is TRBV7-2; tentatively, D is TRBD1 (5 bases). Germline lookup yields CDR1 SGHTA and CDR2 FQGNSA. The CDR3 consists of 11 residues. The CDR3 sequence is CAGSLGVTQYF. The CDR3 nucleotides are TGTGCCGGCAGCTTAGGGGTGACCCAGTACTTC.